The present entry profiles one T cell receptor (beta chain) with its context. Its antigen is currently unknown. The sample originates from a study of OX40 agonist ivuxolimab in advanced cancers. On the study more broadly: Patients enrolled in dose escalation were diagnosed with hepatocellular carcinoma, melanoma, renal cell or head and neck cancer. Three patients, one with hepatocellular carcinoma and two with cutaneous melanoma, achieved partial responses.

The method was immunoSEQ multiplex PCR; TCRdb's version includes in-frame clones alone and lacks a portion of them. Here the sample spans 45,000 or so clones, 85% to 90% being singletons. Notes on the study in general: Compared with others, partial responders at 0.1-3.0 mg/kg displayed clonal expansion among the lowest.

The CDR3 spans 15 residues. With 4 bases removed from V and 2 bases from J, the gap between germline ends came to 12 bases. Germline CDR1 reads SGHTA; CDR2 reads FQGTGA. This sequence was found in an adult with an advanced solid tumor such as melanoma, head and neck, liver or kidney cancer. The source was CD4+ or CD8+ T cells sorted from blood, collected in a trial of the OX40 agonist ivuxolimab. V and J are TRBV7-3 and TRBJ2-1; unclear D gene. The CDR3 protein is CASSSPRAAYNEQFF. The CDR3 nucleotides read TGTGCCAGCAGCTCCCCCCGGGCCGCCTACAATGAGCAGTTCTTC.